The 21 T cell receptor beta chains in this list originate from one sample, sequenced in a study of OX40 agonist ivuxolimab in advanced cancers. Sequenced by immunoSEQ multiplex PCR; TCRdb stores in-frame clones only, minus some. This repertoire shows 65,000 to 80,000 clones, about nine tenths found once; its top ten account for about 0.3%. Source: CD4+ or CD8+ T cells sorted from blood, taken in a trial of the OX40 agonist ivuxolimab. All receptors come from an adult with an advanced solid tumor such as melanoma, head and neck, liver or kidney cancer.

This rearrangement joins TRBV19 to TRBJ2-1, with 12 bases lining up with TRBD2. The J segment lost 7 bases and the V segment lost 5 bases, leaving 6 bases of the junction unmatched. The CDR3 runs 15 residues. Germline loops: CDR1 LNHDA, CDR2 SQIVND (reference sequence). CDR3 DNA sequence: TGTGCCAGTAGTCTGACTAGCGGGAGTGTGAATGAGCAGTTCTTC. Encoded protein: CASSLTSGSVNEQFF.

This chain links TRBV6-6 with TRBJ2-2, with D possibly matching TRBD2 (5 bases). Between the trimmed V and J ends, which lost 6 bases and 6 bases, there was a span of 11 bases. The germline V gene encodes CDR1 MNHNY and CDR2 SVGAGI (reference sequence). The CDR3 consists of 13 residues. The CDR3 DNA reads TGTGCCAGCAGGGCTAGCTTGGCCGGGGAGCTGTTTTTT. Its translation is CASRASLAGELFF.

V gene TRBV7-9 combines with J gene TRBJ1-6; a weak D match, TRBD1 (5 bases). There are 16 residues in the CDR3. Trimming cost V 5 bases and J 7 bases, with 18 bases left between them. CDR1 and CDR2 (germline): SEHNR, FQNEAQ (reference sequence). In DNA form, the CDR3 reads TGTGCCAGCAGCGGCTTGCAGGGAATCGAAAATTCACCCCTCCACTTT. This codes for CASSGLQGIENSPLHF.

CDR3 in DNA: TGCGCCAGCACCCCGGGGGCAGGGGAGCGCAATCAGCCCCAGCATTTT. Its protein is CASTPGAGERNQPQHF. The genes are TRBV10-1 and TRBJ1-5; possibly TRBD1 for D (6 bases). Germline V gives CDR1 WNHNN, CDR2 SYGVQD (reference sequence). Trimming cost V 7 bases and J 2 bases, with 18 bases left between them. The CDR3 consists of 16 residues.

The genes are TRBV7-8 and TRBJ1-3, with unresolved D. Germline lookup yields CDR1 SGHVS and CDR2 FQNEAQ. The V end lost 5 bases, the J end lost 4 bases, and 6 bases lay between the germline ends. CDR3 length: 12 residues. Here the CDR3 DNA reads TGTGCCAGCAGCGAGACCGGAAACACCATATATTTT. Translating it yields CASSETGNTIYF.

V is TRBV9 and J is TRBJ1-3; D not resolved. The CDR3 consists of 14 residues. V was shortened by 2 bases and J by 2 bases, with 8 bases between the two germline ends. CDR1 is SGDLS and CDR2 is YYNGEE in the germline V gene. CDR3 protein: CASSVGSAGNTIYF. DNA of the CDR3: TGTGCCAGCAGCGTTGGGTCCGCTGGAAACACCATATATTTT.

This clone occurred a few times. The chain is built from TRBV5-4 and TRBJ2-7, with 7 bases lining up with TRBD2. Germline lookup yields CDR1 SGHNT and CDR2 YYREEE (reference sequence). Germline trimming cut 0 bases from V and 2 bases from J; bases unmatched to any gene: 5. The CDR3 consists of 15 residues. The CDR3 reads CASSLAASGPYEQYF. The CDR3 coding sequence is TGTGCCAGCAGCTTGGCCGCTAGCGGTCCCTACGAGCAGTACTTC.

This sequence joins TRBV19 and TRBJ1-1; 8 bases line up with TRBD1. The CDR3 is 15 amino acids. Trimming at V came to 6 bases and at J to 2 bases, leaving 8 bases not matched to a gene. Per the germline V gene, CDR1 is LNHDA and CDR2 is SQIVND (reference sequence). The DNA for the CDR3 is TGTGCCAGTAGAACCCGGACAGGGTTTAACACTGAAGCTTTCTTT. Encoded protein: CASRTRTGFNTEAFF.

The J gene is TRBJ2-2, the V gene TRBV10-2; D is unclear. Trimming cost V 2 bases and J 2 bases, with 3 bases left between them. In germline, CDR1 is WSHSY, CDR2 SAAADI. The CDR3 spans 13 residues. The CDR3 loop reads CASSEKNTGELFF. DNA of the CDR3: TGCGCCAGCAGTGAGAAAAACACCGGGGAGCTGTTTTTT.

The V and J genes are TRBV5-8 and TRBJ1-1, with a weak D call TRBD1 (5 bases). With 4 bases removed from V and 0 bases from J, the gap between germline ends came to 28 bases. Germline V gene sequence: CDR1 SGHTS, CDR2 YDEGEE. This CDR3 is built from 20 residues. CDR3 residues: CASSLNRIGRLPLMNTEAFF. The DNA for the CDR3 is TGTGCCAGCAGCCTGAACAGGATAGGGAGATTACCTCTCATGAACACTGAAGCTTTCTTT.

Concerning this clone: This CDR3 is also generated by other DNA sequences in the sample. This chain uses TRBV10-3 with TRBJ2-1, with 7 nucleotides matching TRBD2. CDR3 length: 13 amino acids. Germline CDR1 ENHRY, CDR2 SYGVKD. V shed 2 bases and J 6 bases; nucleotides not matched to a gene: 1. The CDR3 loop reads CAISEGRANEQFF. DNA of the CDR3: TGTGCCATCAGTGAGGGGAGGGCCAATGAGCAGTTCTTC.

The V gene is TRBV19, the J gene TRBJ2-5; D may be TRBD2 (6 bases). The CDR3 spans 14 residues. Trimming removed 9 bases at V and 4 bases at J, with 18 bases between. Germline V gene lookup returns CDR1 LNHDA and CDR2 SQIVND (reference sequence). This CDR3 is CASRDPGRGETQYF. CDR3 DNA sequence: TGTGCCAGCCGGGACCCCGGGAGAGGAGAGACCCAGTACTTC.

This chain uses TRBV29-1 with TRBJ2-6; D is undetermined. Germline V CDR1 and CDR2: SQVTM, ANQGSEA. Trimming removed 0 bases at V and 0 bases at J, with 9 bases between. CDR3 size: 16 residues. CDR3 DNA: TGCAGCGTTGAAGATTCGCGGAGCTCTGGGGCCAACGTCCTGACTTTC. This gives the protein CSVEDSRSSGANVLTF. The variable domain in full, with the rest retrieved from reference TRBV29-1 and TRBJ2-6, is SAVISQKPSRDICQRGTSLTIQCQVDSQVTMMFWYRQQPGQSLTLIATANQGSEATYESGFVIDKFPISRPNLTFSTLTVSNMSPEDSSIYLCSVEDSRSSGANVLTFGAGSRLTVL.

The chain links TRBV2 to TRBJ2-3; D is uncertain. Trimming removed 6 bases at V and 6 bases at J, with 7 bases between. Germline CDR1 reads SNHLY; CDR2 reads FYNNEI. CDR3 size: 11 residues. The CDR3 loop reads CASRRLDTQYF. CDR3 coding DNA: TGTGCCAGCAGGAGGTTGGATACGCAGTATTTT.

This sequence joins TRBV9 and TRBJ2-5; 11 bases map to TRBD1. Germline-derived CDR1 and CDR2 are SGDLS and YYNGEE. V gave up 1 base and J gave up 2 bases; unmatched junction bases: 10. The CDR3 length is 18 residues. The CDR3 sequence is CASSVKSWGQGVQETQYF. The CDR3 DNA reads TGTGCCAGCAGCGTAAAATCGTGGGGACAGGGGGTACAAGAGACCCAGTACTTC.

V is TRBV11-2 and J is TRBJ1-1; D is ambiguous. This CDR3 is 15 amino acids long. Germline loops: CDR1 SGHAT, CDR2 FQNNGV. V lost 0 bases and J lost 3, with 11 bases in between. The CDR3 nucleotides are TGTGCCAGCAGCTTAGAAGGAGGGCGGGACACTGAAGCTTTCTTT. It yields the protein CASSLEGGRDTEAFF.

In regard to this clone: The junction and the germline gene differ at one end; a read error may be behind it. The chain carries TRBV6-5 and TRBJ1-2; 7 bases are a match to TRBD1. CDR3 size: 12 residues. Germline CDR1 MNHEY, CDR2 SVGAGI. The CDR3 reads CASGYKGGLENF. The CDR3 coding sequence is TGTGCCAGCGGCTACAAAGGGGGCCTGGAAAACTTC.

This chain uses TRBV28 with TRBJ1-5; D is possibly TRBD1 (6 bases). The CDR3 is made up of 14 amino acids. Germline CDR1 reads MDHEN; CDR2 reads SYDVKM. With 6 bases removed from V and 3 bases from J, the gap between germline ends came to 12 bases. DNA of the CDR3: TGTGCCAGCAGACTACAGGGACTCAATCAGCCCCAGCATTTT. It encodes CASRLQGLNQPQHF.

This clone came up once. The chain has TRBV18 and TRBJ2-7; 12 nucleotides line up with TRBD2. This CDR3 comprises 18 residues. Germline trimming cut 1 base from V and 3 bases from J; bases unmatched to any gene: 10. The germline CDR1 and CDR2 sequences are KGHSH and LQKENI. CDR3 nucleotides: TGTGCCAGCTCACCACTCTCCGGGACTAGCGGGCCTTTCTACGAGCAGTACTTC. This sequence encodes CASSPLSGTSGPFYEQYF.

This sequence joins TRBV11-3 and TRBJ2-1; D not certain. The CDR3 is 14 amino acids. Germline CDR1 reads SGHNT; CDR2 reads YENEEA. The V gene lost 2 bases and the J gene lost 3 bases, with 8 bases spanning the gap. CDR3 amino acids: CASSLSVHYNEQFF. The CDR3 region has the DNA TGTGCCAGCAGCTTAAGTGTCCACTACAATGAGCAGTTCTTC.

The J gene is TRBJ2-7, the V gene TRBV7-2; 7 bases are shared with TRBD2. CDR1 and CDR2 from the germline V gene are SGHTA and FQGNSA. The J segment lost 1 base and the V segment lost 7 bases, leaving 7 bases of the junction unmatched. There are 14 residues in the CDR3. CDR3 nucleotide sequence: TGTGCCAGCACTCGACTAGCAGCATCCTACGAGCAGTACTTC. It encodes CASTRLAASYEQYF. The full variable domain, its missing parts supplied by reference TRBV7-2 and TRBJ2-7, is GAGVSQSPSNKVTEKGKDVELRCDPISGHTALYWYRQSLGQGLEFLIYFQGNSAPDKSGLPSDRFSAERTGGSVSTLTIQRTQQEDSAVYLCASTRLAASYEQYFGPGTRLTVT.